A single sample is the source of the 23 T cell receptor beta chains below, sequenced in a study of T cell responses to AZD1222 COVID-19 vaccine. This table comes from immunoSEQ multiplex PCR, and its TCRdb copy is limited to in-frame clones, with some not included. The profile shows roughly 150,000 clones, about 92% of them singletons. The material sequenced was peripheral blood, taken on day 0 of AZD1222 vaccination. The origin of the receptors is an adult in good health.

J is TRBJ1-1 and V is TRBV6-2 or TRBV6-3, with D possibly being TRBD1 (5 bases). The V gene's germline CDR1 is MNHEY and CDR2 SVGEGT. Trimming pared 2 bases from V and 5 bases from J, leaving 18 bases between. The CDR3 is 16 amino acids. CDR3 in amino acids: CASSYVFGTANTEAFF. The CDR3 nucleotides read TGTGCCAGCAGTTACGTTTTTGGGACGGCAAATACTGAAGCTTTCTTT.

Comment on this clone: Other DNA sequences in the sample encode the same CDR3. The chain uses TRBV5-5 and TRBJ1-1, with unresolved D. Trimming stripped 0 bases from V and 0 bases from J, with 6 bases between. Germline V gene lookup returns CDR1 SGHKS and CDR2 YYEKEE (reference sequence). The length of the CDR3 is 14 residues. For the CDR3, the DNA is TGTGCCAGCAGCTTGGGGGTCCTGAACACTGAAGCTTTCTTT. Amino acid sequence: CASSLGVLNTEAFF.

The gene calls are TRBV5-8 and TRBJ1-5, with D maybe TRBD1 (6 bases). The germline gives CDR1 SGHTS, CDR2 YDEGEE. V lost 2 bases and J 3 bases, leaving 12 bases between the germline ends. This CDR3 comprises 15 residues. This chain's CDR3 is CASSFRTGLNQPQHF. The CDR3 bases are TGTGCCAGCAGCTTTCGTACAGGGCTCAATCAGCCCCAGCATTTT.

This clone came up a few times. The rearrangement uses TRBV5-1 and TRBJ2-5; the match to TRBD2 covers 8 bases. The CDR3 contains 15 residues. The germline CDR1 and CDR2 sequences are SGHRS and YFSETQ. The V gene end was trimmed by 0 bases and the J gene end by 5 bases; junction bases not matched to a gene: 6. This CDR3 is CASSLGAGVLETQYF. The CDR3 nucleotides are TGCGCCAGCAGCTTGGGAGCGGGGGTGCTTGAGACCCAGTACTTC.

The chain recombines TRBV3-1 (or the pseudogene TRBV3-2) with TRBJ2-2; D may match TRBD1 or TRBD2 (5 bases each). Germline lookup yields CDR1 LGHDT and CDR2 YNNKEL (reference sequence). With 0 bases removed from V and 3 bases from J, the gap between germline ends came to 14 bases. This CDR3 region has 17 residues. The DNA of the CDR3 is TGTGCCAGCAGCCAAGATTATGGGACGGTAGACACCGGGGAGCTGTTTTTT. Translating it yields CASSQDYGTVDTGELFF.

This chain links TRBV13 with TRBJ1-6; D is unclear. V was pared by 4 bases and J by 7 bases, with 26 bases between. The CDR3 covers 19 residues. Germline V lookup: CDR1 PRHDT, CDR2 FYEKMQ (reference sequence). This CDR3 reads CASSSTIDRRVRRNSPLHF. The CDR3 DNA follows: TGTGCCAGCAGCTCGACTATCGACCGGAGGGTACGGCGGAATTCACCCCTCCACTTT.

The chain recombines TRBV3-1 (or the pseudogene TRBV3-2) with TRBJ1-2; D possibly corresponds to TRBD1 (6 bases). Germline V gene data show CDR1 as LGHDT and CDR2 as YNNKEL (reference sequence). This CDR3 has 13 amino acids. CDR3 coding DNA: TGTGCGGCGACAGGCCGCGCTAACTATGGCTACACCTTC. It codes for CAATGRANYGYTF.

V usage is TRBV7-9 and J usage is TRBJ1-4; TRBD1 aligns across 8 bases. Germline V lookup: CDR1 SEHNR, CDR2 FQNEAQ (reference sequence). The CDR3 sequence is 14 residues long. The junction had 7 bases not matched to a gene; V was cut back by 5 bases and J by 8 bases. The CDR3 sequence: CASSKIGQGEKLFF. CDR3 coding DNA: TGTGCCAGCAGCAAGATTGGACAGGGAGAAAAACTGTTTTTT. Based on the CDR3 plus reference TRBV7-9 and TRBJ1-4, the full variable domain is DTGVSQNPRHKITKRGQNVTFRCDPISEHNRLYWYRQTLGQGPEFLTYFQNEAQLEKSRLLSDRFSAERPKGSFSTLEIQRTEQGDSAMYLCASSKIGQGEKLFFGSGTQLSVL.

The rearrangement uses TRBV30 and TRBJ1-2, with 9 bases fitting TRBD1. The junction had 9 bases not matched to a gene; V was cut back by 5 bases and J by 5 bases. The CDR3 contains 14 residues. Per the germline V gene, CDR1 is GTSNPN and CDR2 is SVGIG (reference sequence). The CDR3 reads CAWEPGQGRYGYTF. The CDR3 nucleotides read TGTGCCTGGGAACCGGGACAGGGAAGGTATGGCTACACCTTC.

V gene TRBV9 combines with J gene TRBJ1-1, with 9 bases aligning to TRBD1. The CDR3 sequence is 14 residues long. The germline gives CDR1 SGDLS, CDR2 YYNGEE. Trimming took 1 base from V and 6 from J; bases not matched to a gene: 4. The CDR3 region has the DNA TGTGCCAGCAGCGTACGGGGACAGGGCTCTGAAGCTTTCTTT. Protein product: CASSVRGQGSEAFF. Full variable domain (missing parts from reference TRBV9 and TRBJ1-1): DSGVTQTPKHLITATGQRVTLRCSPRSGDLSVYWYQQSLDQGLQFLIQYYNGEERAKGNILERFSAQQFPDLHSELNLSSLELGDSALYFCASSVRGQGSEAFFGQGTRLTVV.

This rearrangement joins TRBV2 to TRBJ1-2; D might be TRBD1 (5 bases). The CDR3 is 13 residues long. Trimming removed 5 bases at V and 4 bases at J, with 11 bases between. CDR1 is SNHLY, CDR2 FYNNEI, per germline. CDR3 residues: CASSLQAFYGYTF. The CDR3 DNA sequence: TGTGCCAGCAGTTTACAGGCTTTCTATGGCTACACCTTC.

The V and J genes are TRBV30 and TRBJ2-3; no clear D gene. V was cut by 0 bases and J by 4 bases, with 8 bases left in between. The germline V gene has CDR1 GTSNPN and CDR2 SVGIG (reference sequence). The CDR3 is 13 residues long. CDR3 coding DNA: TGTGCCTGGAGTGTGCGAAGAGCAGATACGCAGTATTTT. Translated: CAWSVRRADTQYF. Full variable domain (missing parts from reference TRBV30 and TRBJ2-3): SQTIHQWPATLVQPVGSPLSLECTVEGTSNPNLYWYRQAAGRGLQLLFYSVGIGQISSEVPQNLSASRPQDRQFILSSKKLLLSDSGFYLCAWSVRRADTQYFGPGTRLTVL.

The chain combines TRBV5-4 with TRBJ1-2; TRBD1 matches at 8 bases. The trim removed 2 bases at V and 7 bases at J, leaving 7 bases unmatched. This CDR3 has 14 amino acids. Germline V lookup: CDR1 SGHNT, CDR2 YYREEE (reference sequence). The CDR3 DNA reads TGTGCCAGCAGCTTTCCAGGGGGCGCGTCTGGCTACACCTTC. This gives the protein CASSFPGGASGYTF.

CDR3 amino acids: CASSITGEAFF. CDR3 in DNA: TGTGCCAGTAGTATCACCGGGGAAGCTTTCTTT. The chain has TRBV19 and TRBJ1-1; D not certain. The germline CDR1 and CDR2 sequences are LNHDA and SQIVND (reference sequence). V shed 3 bases and J shed 8 bases, with 7 bases lying between them. The CDR3 totals 11 residues. The variable domain in full, completed from reference TRBV19 and TRBJ1-1, reads DGGITQSPKYLFRKEGQNVTLSCEQNLNHDAMYWYRQDPGQGLRLIYYSQIVNDFQKGDIAEGYSVSREKKESFPLTVTSAQKNPTAFYLCASSITGEAFFGQGTRLTVV.

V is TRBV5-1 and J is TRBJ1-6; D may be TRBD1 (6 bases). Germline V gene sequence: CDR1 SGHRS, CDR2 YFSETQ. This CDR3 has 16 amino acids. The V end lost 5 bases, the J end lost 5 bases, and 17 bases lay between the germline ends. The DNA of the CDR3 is TGCGCCAGCAGTCGGGCAGGGGATCCAAATAATTCACCCCTCCACTTT. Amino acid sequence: CASSRAGDPNNSPLHF.

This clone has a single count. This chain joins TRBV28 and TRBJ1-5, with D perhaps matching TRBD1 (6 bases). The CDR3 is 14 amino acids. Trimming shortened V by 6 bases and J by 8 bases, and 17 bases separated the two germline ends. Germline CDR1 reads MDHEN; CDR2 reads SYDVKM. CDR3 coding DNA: TGTGCCAGCAGCTCTCCGACAGGAACCAAGCCCCAGCATTTT. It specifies CASSSPTGTKPQHF. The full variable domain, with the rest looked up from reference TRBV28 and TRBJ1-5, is DVKVTQSSRYLVKRTGEKVFLECVQDMDHENMFWYRQDPGLGLRLIYFSYDVKMKEKGDIPEGYSVSREKKERFSLILESASTNQTSMYLCASSSPTGTKPQHFGDGTRLSIL.

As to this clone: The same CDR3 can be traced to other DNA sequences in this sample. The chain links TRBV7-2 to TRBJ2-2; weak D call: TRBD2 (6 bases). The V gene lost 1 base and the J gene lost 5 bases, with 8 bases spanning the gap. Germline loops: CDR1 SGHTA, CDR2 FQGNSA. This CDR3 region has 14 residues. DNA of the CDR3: TGTGCCAGCAGCTTAGTGGCGGGGACCGGGGAGCTGTTTTTT. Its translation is CASSLVAGTGELFF.

CDR3 bases: TGTGCCAGCAGCGTTTCCGGGGGCACTGAAGCTTTCTTT. Encoded protein: CASSVSGGTEAFF. The chain carries TRBV9 and TRBJ1-1; D might be TRBD1 (5 bases). Germline values: CDR1 SGDLS, CDR2 YYNGEE. The length of the CDR3 is 13 residues. V lost 2 bases to trimming and J lost 4 bases, with 9 bases between them.

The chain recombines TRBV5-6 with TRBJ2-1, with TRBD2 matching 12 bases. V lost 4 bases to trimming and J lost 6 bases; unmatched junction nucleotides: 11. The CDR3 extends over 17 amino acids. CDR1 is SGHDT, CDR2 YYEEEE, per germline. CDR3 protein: CASSTPPELAGGNEQFF. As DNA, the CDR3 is TGTGCCAGCAGCACCCCCCCGGAACTAGCGGGGGGCAATGAGCAGTTCTTC.

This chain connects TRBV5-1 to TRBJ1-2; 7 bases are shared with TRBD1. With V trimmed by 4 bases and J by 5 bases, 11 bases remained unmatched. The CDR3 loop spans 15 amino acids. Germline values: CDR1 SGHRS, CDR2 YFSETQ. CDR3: CASSPSSGQEYGYTF. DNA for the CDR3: TGCGCCAGCAGCCCATCTTCTGGACAGGAATATGGCTACACCTTC.

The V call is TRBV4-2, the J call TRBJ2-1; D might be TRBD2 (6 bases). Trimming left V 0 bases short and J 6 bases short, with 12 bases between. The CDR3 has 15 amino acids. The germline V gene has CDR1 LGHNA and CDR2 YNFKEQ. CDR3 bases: TGTGCCAGCAGCCAAGAGAAAGCGGGCCTCAATGAGCAGTTCTTC. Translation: CASSQEKAGLNEQFF.

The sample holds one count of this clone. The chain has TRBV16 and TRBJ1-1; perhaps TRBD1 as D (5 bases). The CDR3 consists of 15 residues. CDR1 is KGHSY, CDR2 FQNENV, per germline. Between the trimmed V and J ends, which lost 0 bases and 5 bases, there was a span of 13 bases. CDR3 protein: CASSQSARWGTEAFF. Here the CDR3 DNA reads TGTGCCAGCAGCCAATCGGCCAGGTGGGGGACTGAAGCTTTCTTT. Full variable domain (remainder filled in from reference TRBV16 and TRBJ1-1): GEEVAQTPKHLVRGEGQKAKLYCAPIKGHSYVFWYQQVLKNEFKFLISFQNENVFDETGMPKERFSAKCLPNSPCSLEIQATKLEDSAVYFCASSQSARWGTEAFFGQGTRLTVV.

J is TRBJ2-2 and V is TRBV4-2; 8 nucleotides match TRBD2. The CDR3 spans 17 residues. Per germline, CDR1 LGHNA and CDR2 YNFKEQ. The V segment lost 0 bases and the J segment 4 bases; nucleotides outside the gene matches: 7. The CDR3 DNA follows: TGTGCCAGCAGCCAAGATCCGGTCCTAGCGGGCACCGGGGAGCTGTTTTTT. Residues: CASSQDPVLAGTGELFF.